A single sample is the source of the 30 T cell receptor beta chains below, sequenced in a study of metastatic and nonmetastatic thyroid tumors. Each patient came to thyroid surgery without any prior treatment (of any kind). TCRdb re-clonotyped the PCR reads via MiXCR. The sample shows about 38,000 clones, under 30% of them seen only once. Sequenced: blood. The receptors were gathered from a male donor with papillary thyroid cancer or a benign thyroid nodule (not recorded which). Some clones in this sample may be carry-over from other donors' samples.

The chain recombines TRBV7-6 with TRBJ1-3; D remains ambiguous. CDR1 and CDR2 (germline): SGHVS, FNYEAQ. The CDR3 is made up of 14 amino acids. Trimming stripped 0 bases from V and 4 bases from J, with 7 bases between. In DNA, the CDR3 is TGTGCCAGCAGCTTAGCAGGGTCAGGAAACACCATATATTTT. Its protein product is CASSLAGSGNTIYF.

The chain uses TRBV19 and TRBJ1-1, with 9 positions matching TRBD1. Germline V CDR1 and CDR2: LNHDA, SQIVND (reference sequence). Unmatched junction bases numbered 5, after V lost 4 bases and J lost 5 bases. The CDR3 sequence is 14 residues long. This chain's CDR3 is CASSTTGGSTEAFF. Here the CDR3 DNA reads TGTGCCAGTAGTACCACAGGGGGCTCAACTGAAGCTTTCTTT.

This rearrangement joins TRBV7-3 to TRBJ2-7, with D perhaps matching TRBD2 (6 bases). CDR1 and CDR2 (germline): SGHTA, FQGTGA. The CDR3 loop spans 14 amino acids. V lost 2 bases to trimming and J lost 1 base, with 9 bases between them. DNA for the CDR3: TGTGCCAGCAGCTTAGATGCGGGATCCTACGAGCAGTACTTC. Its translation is CASSLDAGSYEQYF.

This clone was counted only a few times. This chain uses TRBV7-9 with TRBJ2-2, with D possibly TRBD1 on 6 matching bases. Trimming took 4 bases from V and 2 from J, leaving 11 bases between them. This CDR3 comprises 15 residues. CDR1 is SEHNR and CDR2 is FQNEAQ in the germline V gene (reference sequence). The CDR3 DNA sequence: TGTGCCAGCAGCTCAAAACAGGGCAACACCGGGGAGCTGTTTTTT. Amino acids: CASSSKQGNTGELFF.

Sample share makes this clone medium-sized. The DNA of the CDR3 is TGCAGTGCCCCACCTAGCGGGAGCTCCTACGAGCAGTACTTC. This sequence encodes CSAPPSGSSYEQYF. The V and J genes are TRBV20-1 and TRBJ2-7, with 10 bases lining up with TRBD2. CDR3 length: 14 residues. Germline lookup yields CDR1 DFQATT and CDR2 SNEGSKA (reference sequence). Trimming cost V 6 bases and J 0 bases; bases outside gene matches: 5.

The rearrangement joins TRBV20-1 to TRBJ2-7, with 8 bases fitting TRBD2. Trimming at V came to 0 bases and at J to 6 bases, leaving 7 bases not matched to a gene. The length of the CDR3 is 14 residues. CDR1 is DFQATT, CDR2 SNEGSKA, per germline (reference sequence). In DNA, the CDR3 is TGCAGTGCTAGAGAGCCAGCGGGAGTGGTCGAGCAGTACTTC. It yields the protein CSAREPAGVVEQYF.

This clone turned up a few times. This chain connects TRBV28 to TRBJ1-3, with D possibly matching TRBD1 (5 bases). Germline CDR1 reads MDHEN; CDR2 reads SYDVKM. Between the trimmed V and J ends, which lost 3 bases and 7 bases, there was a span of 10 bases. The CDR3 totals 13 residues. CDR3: CASSLQGGNTIYF. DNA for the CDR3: TGTGCCAGCAGTTTGCAGGGAGGGAACACCATATATTTT.

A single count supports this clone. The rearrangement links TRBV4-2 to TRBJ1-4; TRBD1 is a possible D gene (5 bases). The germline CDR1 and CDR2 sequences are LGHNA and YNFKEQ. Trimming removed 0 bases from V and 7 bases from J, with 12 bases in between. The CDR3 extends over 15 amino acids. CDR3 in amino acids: CASSQEPGGSEKLFF. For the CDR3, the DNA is TGTGCCAGCAGCCAAGAACCTGGGGGAAGTGAAAAACTGTTTTTT.

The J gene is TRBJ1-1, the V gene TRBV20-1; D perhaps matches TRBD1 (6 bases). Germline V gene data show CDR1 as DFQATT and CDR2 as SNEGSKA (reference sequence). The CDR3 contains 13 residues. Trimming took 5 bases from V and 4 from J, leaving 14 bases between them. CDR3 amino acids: CSAGRGLSTEAFF. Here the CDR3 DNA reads TGCAGTGCTGGCAGGGGTTTGAGCACTGAAGCTTTCTTT.

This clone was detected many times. CDR3 residues: CASSLGTSVSGANVLTF. The CDR3 DNA reads as TGTGCCAGCAGTTTAGGGACTAGCGTCTCTGGGGCCAACGTCCTGACTTTC. The chain employs TRBV28 and TRBJ2-6; 10 nucleotides match TRBD2. Trimming removed 2 bases from V and 0 bases from J; junction bases left unmatched: 1. Germline V CDR1 and CDR2: MDHEN, SYDVKM. CDR3 length: 17 amino acids.

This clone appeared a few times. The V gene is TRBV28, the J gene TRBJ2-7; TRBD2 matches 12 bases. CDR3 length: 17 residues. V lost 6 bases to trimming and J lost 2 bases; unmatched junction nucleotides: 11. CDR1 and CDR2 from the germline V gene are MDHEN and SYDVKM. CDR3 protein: CASRRRTSGDFTYEQYF. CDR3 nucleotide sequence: TGTGCCAGCAGACGGAGGACTAGCGGGGATTTCACCTACGAGCAGTACTTC.

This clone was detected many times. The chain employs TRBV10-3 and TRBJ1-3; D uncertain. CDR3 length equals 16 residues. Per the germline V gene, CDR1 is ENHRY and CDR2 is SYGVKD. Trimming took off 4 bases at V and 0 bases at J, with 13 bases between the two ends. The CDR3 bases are TGTGCCATCAGTGTGGGAGACCTAAGCTCTGGAAACACCATATATTTT. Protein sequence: CAISVGDLSSGNTIYF.

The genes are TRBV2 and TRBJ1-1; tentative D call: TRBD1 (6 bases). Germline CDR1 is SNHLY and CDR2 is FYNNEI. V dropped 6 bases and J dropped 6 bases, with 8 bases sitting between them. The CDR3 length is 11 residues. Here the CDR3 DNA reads TGTGCCAGCAGCCAGGGGCCTGAAGCTTTCTTT. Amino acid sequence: CASSQGPEAFF.

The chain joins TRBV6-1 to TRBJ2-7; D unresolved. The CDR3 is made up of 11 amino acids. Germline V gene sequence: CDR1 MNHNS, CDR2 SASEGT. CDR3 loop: CASSEGYEHYV. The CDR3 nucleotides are TGTGCCAGCAGTGAGGGGTACGAGCATTACGTC.

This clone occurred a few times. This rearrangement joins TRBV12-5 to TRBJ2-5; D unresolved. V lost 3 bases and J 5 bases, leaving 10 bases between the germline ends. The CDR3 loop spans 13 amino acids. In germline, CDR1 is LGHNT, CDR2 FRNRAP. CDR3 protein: CASGLLAGETQYF. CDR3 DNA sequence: TGTGCTAGTGGTTTATTAGCCGGGGAGACCCAGTACTTC.

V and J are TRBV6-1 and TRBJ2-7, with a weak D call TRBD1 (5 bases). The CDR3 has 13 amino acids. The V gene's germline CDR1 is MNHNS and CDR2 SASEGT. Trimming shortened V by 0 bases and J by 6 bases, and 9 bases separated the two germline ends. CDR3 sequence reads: CASSEARQGEQYF. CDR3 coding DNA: TGTGCCAGCAGTGAAGCACGGCAGGGCGAGCAGTACTTC.

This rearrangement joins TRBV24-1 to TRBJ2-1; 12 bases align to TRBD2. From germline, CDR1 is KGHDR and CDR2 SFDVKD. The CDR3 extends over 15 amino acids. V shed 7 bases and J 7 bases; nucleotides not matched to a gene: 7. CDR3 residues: CATSLGTSGLNEQFF. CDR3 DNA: TGTGCCACCAGCTTAGGGACTAGCGGGTTAAATGAGCAGTTCTTC.

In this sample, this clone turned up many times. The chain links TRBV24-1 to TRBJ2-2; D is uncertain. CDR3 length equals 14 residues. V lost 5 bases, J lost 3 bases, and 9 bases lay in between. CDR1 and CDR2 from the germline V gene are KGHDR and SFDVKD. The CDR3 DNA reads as TGTGCCACCAGTGTAGGATCCGACACCGGGGAGCTGTTTTTT. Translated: CATSVGSDTGELFF.

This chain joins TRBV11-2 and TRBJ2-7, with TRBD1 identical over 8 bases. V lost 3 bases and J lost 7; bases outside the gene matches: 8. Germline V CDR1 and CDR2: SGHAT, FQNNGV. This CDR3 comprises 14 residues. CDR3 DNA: TGTGCCAGCAGCTTTGTATCAGGGGGCGAAGAGCAGTACTTC. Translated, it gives CASSFVSGGEEQYF.

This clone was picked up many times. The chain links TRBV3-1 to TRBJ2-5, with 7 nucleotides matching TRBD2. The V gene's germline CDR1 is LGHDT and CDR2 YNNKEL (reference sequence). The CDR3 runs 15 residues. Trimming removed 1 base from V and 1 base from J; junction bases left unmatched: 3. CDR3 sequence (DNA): TGTGCCAGCAGCCAAGCGGGAGGTCCCCAAGAGACCCAGTACTTC. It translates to CASSQAGGPQETQYF.

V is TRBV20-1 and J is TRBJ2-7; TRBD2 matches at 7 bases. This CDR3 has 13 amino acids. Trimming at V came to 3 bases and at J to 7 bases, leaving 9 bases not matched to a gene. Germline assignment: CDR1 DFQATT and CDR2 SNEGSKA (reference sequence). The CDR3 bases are TGCAGTGCTAGGGGGTTGACTAGCCGGGAGCAGTACTTC. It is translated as CSARGLTSREQYF.

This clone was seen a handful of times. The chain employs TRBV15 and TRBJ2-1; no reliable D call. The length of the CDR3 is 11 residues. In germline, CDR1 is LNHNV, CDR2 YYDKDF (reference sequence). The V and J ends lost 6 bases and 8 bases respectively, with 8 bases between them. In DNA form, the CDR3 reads TGTGCCACCAGGGATTCATATGAGCAGTTCTTC. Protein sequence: CATRDSYEQFF.

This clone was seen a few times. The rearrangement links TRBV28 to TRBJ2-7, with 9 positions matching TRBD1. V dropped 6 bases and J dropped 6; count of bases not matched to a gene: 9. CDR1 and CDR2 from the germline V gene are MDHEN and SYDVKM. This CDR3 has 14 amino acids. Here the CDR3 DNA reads TGTGCCAGCAGGTACCGGGACAGGGCGTTCGAGCAGTACTTC. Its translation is CASRYRDRAFEQYF.

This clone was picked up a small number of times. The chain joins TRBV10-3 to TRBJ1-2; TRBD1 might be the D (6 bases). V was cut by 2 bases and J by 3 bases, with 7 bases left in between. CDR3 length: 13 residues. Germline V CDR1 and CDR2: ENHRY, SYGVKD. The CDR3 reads CAISENRDYGYTF. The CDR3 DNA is TGTGCCATCAGTGAGAACAGGGACTATGGCTACACCTTC.

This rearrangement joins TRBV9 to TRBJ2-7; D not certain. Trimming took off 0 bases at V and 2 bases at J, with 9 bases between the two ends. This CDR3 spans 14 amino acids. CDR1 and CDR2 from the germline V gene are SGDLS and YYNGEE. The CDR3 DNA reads TGTGCCAGCAGCGTAGACGAGTTCCCCTACGAGCAGTACTTC. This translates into CASSVDEFPYEQYF.

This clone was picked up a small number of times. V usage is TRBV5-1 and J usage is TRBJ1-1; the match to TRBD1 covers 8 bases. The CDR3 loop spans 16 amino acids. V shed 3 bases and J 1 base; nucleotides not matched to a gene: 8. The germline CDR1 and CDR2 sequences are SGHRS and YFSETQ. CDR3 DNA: TGCGCCAGCAGCTGGGAACCGACAGGGGCGAACACTGAAGCTTTCTTT. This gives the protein CASSWEPTGANTEAFF.

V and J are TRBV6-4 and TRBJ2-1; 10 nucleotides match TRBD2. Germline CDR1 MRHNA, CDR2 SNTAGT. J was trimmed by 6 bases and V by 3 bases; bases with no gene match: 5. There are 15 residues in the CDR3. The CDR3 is CASSEVASGSNEQFF. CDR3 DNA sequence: TGTGCCAGCAGTGAAGTAGCTAGCGGGAGCAATGAGCAGTTCTTC.

The CDR3 loop reads CASSPGTGRGETQYF. The CDR3 bases are TGCGCCAGCAGCCCGGGGACAGGGAGGGGTGAGACCCAGTACTTC. The chain links TRBV5-1 to TRBJ2-5; 9 nucleotides agree with TRBD1. CDR1 is SGHRS, CDR2 YFSETQ, per germline. CDR3 length: 15 residues. With 4 bases clipped from V and 5 bases from J, the junction kept 9 bases outside the gene matches.

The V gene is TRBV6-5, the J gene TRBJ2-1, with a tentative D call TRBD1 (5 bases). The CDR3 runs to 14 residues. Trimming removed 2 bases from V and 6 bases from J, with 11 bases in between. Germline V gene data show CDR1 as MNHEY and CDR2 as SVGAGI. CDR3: CASSYLDQGNEQFF. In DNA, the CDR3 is TGTGCCAGCAGTTACCTGGACCAGGGCAATGAGCAGTTCTTC.

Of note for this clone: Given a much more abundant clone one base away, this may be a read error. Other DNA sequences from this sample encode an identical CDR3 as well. The CDR3 DNA sequence: TGTAGCGTTGCGTACATTAGTCACTACGAGCAGTACTTC. Translation: CSVAYISHYEQYF. V and J are TRBV29-1 and TRBJ2-7, with a weak D call TRBD2 (5 bases). The CDR3 extends over 13 amino acids. Germline CDR1 and CDR2: SQVTM and ANQGSEA.